This TCR beta chain was identified during a study of blood T cell repertoires in COVID-19. This clone was observed a single time. Per the study methods: Estimation of nucleated cell counts was performed using reference gene primer amplification. Sequenced by immunoSEQ multiplex PCR; TCRdb stores in-frame clones only, minus some. V and J calls plus clone size are reproduced from that table; the DNA served to infer D and trimming. The sample lists approximately 320,000 clones; roughly 90% were seen once. CDR1 is SGDLS and CDR2 is YYNGEE in the germline V gene. The CDR3 has 16 amino acids. V was pared by 4 bases and J by 2 bases, with 18 bases between. Participant ages covered about 18 to 100 years across 20 to 25 US areas.

The TCR comes from a man aged 55 to 70 who had recovered from COVID-19. The V gene is TRBV9, the J gene TRBJ1-2; D perhaps matches TRBD1 (6 bases). Sample: PBMCs or T cells enriched from blood (not recorded which). CDR3 sequence: CASSPTQLRGNYGYTF. The CDR3 coding sequence is TGTGCCAGCAGCCCTACCCAACTTAGGGGGAACTATGGCTACACCTTC. The entire variable domain, with the rest obtained from reference TRBV9 and TRBJ1-2, is as follows: DSGVTQTPKHLITATGQRVTLRCSPRSGDLSVYWYQQSLDQGLQFLIQYYNGEERAKGNILERFSAQQFPDLHSELNLSSLELGDSALYFCASSPTQLRGNYGYTFGSGTRLTVV.